The rows below give T cell receptor beta chains drawn from one sample of a study of blood T cells in healthy people across ages. MiXCR was run by TCRdb on the 5' RACE reads, yielding one entry per CDR3 protein. The repertoire holds 1.5 million to 2 million distinct CDR3 sequences, with approximately 30% as singletons. The sequenced sample consisted of blood. These receptors all come from a woman between 25 and 40 years old in good health. CDR3s include the opening cysteine and the closing phenylalanine or tryptophan. Fields, in order: clone size, V gene, D gene, J gene, CDR3 DNA, CDR3 protein. D genes are given only for firm matches. Some rows have no size entry. The others give once, few or many, or a class for an expanded clone.

>many|TRBV9|NA|TRBJ2-5
TGTGCCAGAGGACAAGAAGAGACCCAGTACTTC
CARGQEETQYF
>many|TRBV9|NA|TRBJ2-3
TGTGCCAGCAGCGTAGTCCAGGAAACAGATACGCAGTATTTT
CASSVVQETDTQYF
>many|TRBV5-4|NA|TRBJ2-6
TGTGCCAGCAGCTTGGATCCGGGAAGGGGGGCCAACGTCCTGACTTTC
CASSLDPGRGANVLTF
>many|TRBV9|NA|TRBJ2-7
TGTGCCAGCAGCTCCCGCCCGGACTCGCTATACGAGCAGTACTTC
CASSSRPDSLYEQYF
>NA|TRBV7-2|NA|TRBJ2-7
TGTGCCAGCAGCTTATCTGGGGGTATGAGGACCTACGAGCAGTACTTC
CASSLSGGMRTYEQYF
>NA|TRBV20-1|NA|TRBJ2-3
TGCAGTGCTACTTCAGGGGAATGGGGCACAGATACGCAGTATTTT
CSATSGEWGTDTQYF
>NA|TRBV28|NA|TRBJ1-1
TGTGCCAGCAGTTTTCGGGGGTTTAGGGCTGAAGCTTTCTTT
CASSFRGFRAEAFF
>NA|TRBV20-1|NA|TRBJ1-4
TGCAGTGCTAGCGGGGGGGCAGGTGAAAAACTGTTTTTT
CSASGGAGEKLFF
>NA|TRBV4-1|TRBD2|TRBJ2-3
TGCGCCAGCAGCCAAGACCTCCTAGCGGGGGTCACAGATACGCAGTATTTT
CASSQDLLAGVTDTQYF
>many|TRBV7-2|TRBD1|TRBJ2-1
TGTGCCAGCAGCCCTGACAGGGGTCAGTTCTTC
CASSPDRGQFF
>NA|TRBV19|TRBD1|TRBJ2-7
TGTGCCAGTAGCCCCGCGGACAGGATCACCTACGAGCAGTACTTC
CASSPADRITYEQYF
>NA|TRBV20-1|NA|TRBJ1-2
TGCAGTGCTAGCTCGGCAGATTCTTTCTATGGCTACACCTTC
CSASSADSFYGYTF
>NA|TRBV18|NA|TRBJ2-1
TGTGCCAGCTCAATAAATCGCGGCCAAACATACAATGAGCAGTTCTTC
CASSINRGQTYNEQFF
>few|TRBV29-1|TRBD1|TRBJ2-1
TGCAGCGTTGAAGGTTCAGGGGACAGGGGCCACAATGAGCAGTTCTTC
CSVEGSGDRGHNEQFF
>NA|TRBV12-3/TRBV12-4|TRBD2|TRBJ2-5
TGTGCCAGCAGTCTCATGGCGACTAGCGGGAAAGAGACCCAGTACTTC
CASSLMATSGKETQYF
>NA|TRBV4-2|NA|TRBJ2-5
TGTGCCAGCAGCCAAGATGTCCGTAGCGGATCTGAGTACTTC
CASSQDVRSGSEYF
>NA|TRBV4-3|NA|TRBJ2-5
TGCGCCAGCAGCCAAGGGAGGGGCCAGACCCAGTACTTC
CASSQGRGQTQYF
>NA|TRBV4-3|TRBD2|TRBJ2-3
TGCGCCAGCAGCCAAGATTGGCGGGAGGCTCGCACAGATACGCAGTATTTT
CASSQDWREARTDTQYF
>NA|TRBV5-4|NA|TRBJ1-2
TGTGCCAGCAGCTTGCGGGGGGCGGAAGGCTACACCTTC
CASSLRGAEGYTF
>NA|TRBV3-1|NA|TRBJ1-1
TGTGCCAGCAGCCAAGATAGGCGAGATGAAGCTTTCTTT
CASSQDRRDEAFF
>many|TRBV29-1|TRBD1|TRBJ2-3
TGCAGCGTGGGACAGGGGATTACAGATACGCAGTATTTT
CSVGQGITDTQYF
>NA|TRBV2|TRBD2|TRBJ2-3
TGTGCCAGCAGTGACCGTCGGCGGGGGGGAGGCACAGATACGCAGTATTTT
CASSDRRRGGGTDTQYF